Presented here are 14 T cell receptor beta chains from one specimen sequenced in a study of blood T cell repertoires in COVID-19. The table came from immunoSEQ multiplex PCR; TCRdb's copy has only in-frame clones and leaves some out. This sample has some 45,000 clones, with under 85% found just once. The sequenced sample consisted of peripheral blood. The receptors come from a man in his fifties or sixties with acute or convalescent COVID-19.

This rearrangement joins TRBV4-1 to TRBJ1-3, with 7 bases aligning to TRBD1. J lost 2 bases, V lost 1 base, and 5 bases had no gene match. The germline CDR1 and CDR2 sequences are MGHRA and YSYEKL. This CDR3 contains 16 residues. The CDR3 sequence is CASSQAGQDTGNTIYF. The CDR3 coding sequence is TGCGCCAGCAGCCAAGCCGGACAGGATACTGGAAACACCATATATTTT.

V gene TRBV6-1 combines with J gene TRBJ2-3, with TRBD2 matching over 7 bases. Germline V gives CDR1 MNHNS, CDR2 SASEGT. The junction had 4 bases not matched to a gene; V was cut back by 3 bases and J by 4 bases. This CDR3 comprises 14 residues. The CDR3 bases are TGTGCCAGCAGTGACATCAGCGGGGCAGATACGCAGTATTTT. It is translated as CASSDISGADTQYF.

The chain is built from TRBV27 and TRBJ2-3; 8 positions agree with TRBD2. Germline values: CDR1 MNHEY, CDR2 SMNVEV (reference sequence). The CDR3 covers 14 residues. The ends lost 6 bases at V and 4 bases at J; junction bases unmatched: 6. CDR3 coding DNA: TGTGCCAGCAGCCCTTTCGGGGGGGCAGATACGCAGTATTTT. It specifies CASSPFGGADTQYF.

The rearrangement uses TRBV5-4 and TRBJ1-1; D gene ambiguous. Trimming took off 7 bases at V and 6 bases at J, with 13 bases between the two ends. The CDR3 sequence is 12 residues long. Germline CDR1 is SGHNT and CDR2 is YYREEE (reference sequence). This chain's CDR3 is CASFSAGSEAFF. The CDR3 bases are TGTGCCAGCTTCTCGGCAGGCTCTGAAGCTTTCTTT.

The V call is TRBV3-1 (or the pseudogene TRBV3-2), the J call TRBJ2-7, with 10 bases identical to TRBD1. The CDR3 is 13 residues long. Trimming cost V 4 bases and J 5 bases; bases outside gene matches: 2. Germline V gene sequence: CDR1 LGHDT, CDR2 YNNKEL (reference sequence). The CDR3 sequence: CASSRQGADEQYF. For the CDR3, the DNA is TGTGCCAGCAGCCGACAGGGGGCTGACGAGCAGTACTTC.

The chain carries TRBV18 and TRBJ1-1; 7 nucleotides align to TRBD1. The CDR3 is 17 amino acids. The germline CDR1 and CDR2 sequences are KGHSH and LQKENI. Losses at the gene ends were 6 bases for V and 8 bases for J; bases not matched to a gene: 21. Written as DNA, the CDR3 is TGTGCCAGCTCCCCCCCGACAGGGCAGGGGCCAAGGAGAGAAGCTTTCTTT. Translating gives CASSPPTGQGPRREAFF.

The chain combines TRBV19 with TRBJ2-7; 11 bases fit TRBD1. Germline assignment: CDR1 LNHDA and CDR2 SQIVND (reference sequence). The CDR3 loop spans 15 amino acids. V shed 4 bases, J shed 7 bases, and the junction held 9 bases outside the gene matches. The CDR3 spells CASSTGTGGYREQYF. The CDR3 region has the DNA TGTGCCAGTAGTACCGGGACAGGGGGATATCGGGAGCAGTACTTC. The full variable domain, completed using reference TRBV19 and TRBJ2-7, is DGGITQSPKYLFRKEGQNVTLSCEQNLNHDAMYWYRQDPGQGLRLIYYSQIVNDFQKGDIAEGYSVSREKKESFPLTVTSAQKNPTAFYLCASSTGTGGYREQYFGPGTRLTVT.

The chain carries TRBV7-2 and TRBJ1-2; the D gene is possibly TRBD1 (5 bases). The germline V gene encodes CDR1 SGHTA and CDR2 FQGNSA. CDR3 size: 13 residues. Trimming pared 7 bases from V and 2 bases from J, leaving 11 bases between. The CDR3 sequence is CASKGGGNYGYTF. As DNA, the CDR3 is TGTGCCAGCAAGGGTGGGGGGAACTATGGCTACACCTTC.

This clone was counted a few times. The chain employs TRBV3-1 (or the pseudogene TRBV3-2) and TRBJ2-2; a possible D gene is TRBD1 (5 bases). The germline CDR1 and CDR2 sequences are LGHDT and YNNKEL (reference sequence). The CDR3 runs 20 residues. Deletions cut 1 base from V and 4 bases from J, with 25 bases between. For the CDR3, the DNA is TGTGCCAGCAGCCAAGTTCCCAACTTCTTAGACAGCATTTTCACCGGGGAGCTGTTTTTT. Amino acids: CASSQVPNFLDSIFTGELFF.

The chain couples TRBV6-6 to TRBJ1-5; 12 bases map to TRBD1. The CDR3 is made up of 16 amino acids. Germline loops: CDR1 MNHNY, CDR2 SVGAGI (reference sequence). J gave up 1 base and V 5 bases, and 3 bases lay outside the gene matches. CDR3 loop: CASSPGQGASNQPQHF. The DNA of the CDR3 is TGTGCCAGCAGTCCGGGACAGGGGGCGAGCAATCAGCCCCAGCATTTT.

The rearrangement joins TRBV5-6 to TRBJ1-3, with 8 positions matching TRBD1. V was pared by 2 bases and J by 2 bases, with 6 bases of the junction left unmatched. The CDR3 consists of 16 residues. Germline CDR1 is SGHDT and CDR2 is YYEEEE. The CDR3 loop reads CASSLWSGGTGNTIYF. In DNA form, the CDR3 reads TGTGCCAGCAGCTTATGGTCAGGGGGCACTGGAAACACCATATATTTT. The variable domain in full, completed from reference TRBV5-6 and TRBJ1-3, reads DAGVTQSPTHLIKTRGQQVTLRCSPKSGHDTVSWYQQALGQGPQFIFQYYEEEERQRGNFPDRFSGHQFPNYSSELNVNALLLGDSALYLCASSLWSGGTGNTIYFGEGSWLTVV.

This chain joins TRBV30 and TRBJ2-1; a weak D match, TRBD1 (6 bases). V lost 1 base to trimming and J lost 1 base, with 11 bases between them. Germline V lookup: CDR1 GTSNPN, CDR2 SVGIG (reference sequence). There are 15 residues in the CDR3. The CDR3 nucleotides are TGTGCCTGGAGTGCCCTCAGGGGATCCTACAATGAGCAGTTCTTC. It yields the protein CAWSALRGSYNEQFF.

J is TRBJ1-5 and V is TRBV2; maybe TRBD1 (5 bases). The germline gives CDR1 SNHLY, CDR2 FYNNEI. The CDR3 is 16 residues long. V was trimmed by 6 bases and J by 0 bases, leaving 15 bases between them. CDR3 in amino acids: CASRGEGIRSNQPQHF. The CDR3 nucleotides read TGTGCCAGCAGGGGGGAGGGTATTCGTAGCAATCAGCCCCAGCATTTT.

This clone was detected a few times. The chain joins TRBV29-1 to TRBJ2-7, with a tentative D call TRBD1 (6 bases). Germline lookup yields CDR1 SQVTM and CDR2 ANQGSEA. Trimming cost V 2 bases and J 4 bases, with 15 bases left between them. The CDR3 totals 14 residues. CDR3 protein: CSVENPGHSYEQYF. Here the CDR3 DNA reads TGCAGCGTTGAAAATCCGGGACACTCTTACGAGCAGTACTTC.